This T cell receptor beta chain was found in a study of blood T cells in healthy people across ages. J lost 4 bases, V lost 2 bases, and 5 bases had no gene match. The CDR3 length is 15 residues. CDR1 is MNHEY, CDR2 SVGAGI, per germline. The second PCR ran roughly 6 to 11 cycles with a sample-barcoded 5' primer and J-beta primers. TCRdb re-called the 5' RACE reads with MiXCR, one entry per CDR3 protein. The sample has more than 650,000 distinct CDR3 sequences; 22% are singletons. This chain links TRBV6-5 with TRBJ1-3; 7 positions match TRBD1. Sequencing was carried out using blood. The source is a man aged 65 to 85 in good health. The CDR3 DNA sequence: TGTGCCAGCAGTTACCAGGGGGGTTCAGGAAACACCATATATTTT. Translating gives CASSYQGGSGNTIYF.